This entry lists 15 T cell receptor beta chains sequenced from one sample in a study of post-analysis software for immune sequencing data. Their antigens remain unidentified. The authors incorporated unique molecular identifiers into the TCR beta cDNA libraries. TCRdb independently ran MiXCR on the PCR reads; one entry per CDR3 protein. This sample carries 400,000 to 500,000 distinct CDR3 sequences, less than 40% of them seen once, and the ten largest clones take approximately 7.1%. Notes on the study in general: Patients used several TRBV segments, including TRBV5-6, TRBV5-1 and TRBV20-1, more often than controls.

The sequencing sample was made of blood. These receptors originate from a girl under 10 years old with multiple sclerosis.

V gene TRBV20-1 combines with J gene TRBJ1-1, with D unclear. Looked up from germline, CDR1 is DFQATT and CDR2 is SNEGSKA (reference sequence). V was clipped by 3 bases and J by 0 bases, with 14 bases between them. This CDR3 has 15 amino acids. For the CDR3, the DNA is TGCAGTGCTAGGAAGCACCGCAGCCTGAACACTGAAGCTTTCTTT. It is translated as CSARKHRSLNTEAFF.

This clonotype has just a few counts. The gene calls are TRBV12-3 or TRBV12-4 and TRBJ2-7; 10 nucleotides line up with TRBD1. Trimming took 5 bases from V and 2 from J; bases not matched to a gene: 12. The CDR3 has 17 residues. CDR3 sequence (DNA): TGTGCCAGCAGTCACCCCTCCGGGACAGGGGTTCCCTACGAGCAGTACTTC. Its protein product is CASSHPSGTGVPYEQYF.

This clonotype appeared a few times. The V call is TRBV4-3, the J call TRBJ1-1, with TRBD1 as a possible D gene (5 bases). V was cut by 4 bases and J by 7 bases, with 13 bases left in between. CDR3 length equals 13 residues. Germline assignment: CDR1 LGHNA and CDR2 YSLEER. CDR3 sequence: CASSLTDRDEAFF. The CDR3 coding sequence is TGCGCCAGCAGCCTCACCGACAGAGATGAAGCTTTCTTT.

This rearrangement joins TRBV10-3 to TRBJ2-5, with D tentatively TRBD1 (6 bases). TRBJ2-7 explains the end of the DNA better; the J call may be wrong. Per the germline V gene, CDR1 is ENHRY and CDR2 is SYGVKD. There are 14 residues in the CDR3. The CDR3 spells CAIRPIRQVREQYF. The DNA of the CDR3 is TGTGCCATCAGACCTATTCGACAGGTACGCGAGCAGTACTTC.

The rearrangement links TRBV7-2 to TRBJ2-3; D is possibly TRBD1 (5 bases). Germline V gene sequence: CDR1 SGHTA, CDR2 FQGNSA. V dropped 2 bases and J dropped 1 base, with 10 bases sitting between them. This CDR3 contains 15 residues. The CDR3 DNA is TGTGCCAGCAGCTTACAACCACAGGGCACAGATACGCAGTATTTT. Translation: CASSLQPQGTDTQYF.

In DNA form, the CDR3 reads TGTGCCAGCAGCGAACCCGGCTCACGAGATACGCAGTATTTT. Its protein is CASSEPGSRDTQYF. The V and J genes are TRBV2 and TRBJ2-3; D is unclear. Per the germline V gene, CDR1 is SNHLY and CDR2 is FYNNEI. V lost 6 bases and J 5 bases, leaving 15 bases between the germline ends. This CDR3 region has 14 residues.

A note on this clonotype: This may be a read error, as it is one base from a much larger clone. The chain carries TRBV29-1 and TRBJ2-3; 13 bases match TRBD2. CDR1 and CDR2 (germline): SQVTM, ANQGSEA. The ends lost 4 bases at V and 6 bases at J; junction bases unmatched: 7. There are 15 residues in the CDR3. The CDR3 DNA reads as TGCAGCGTTGCACTAGCGGGAGGGTCGGAGGATACGCAGTATTTT. Translation gives CSVALAGGSEDTQYF.

The chain recombines TRBV20-1 with TRBJ2-7; 12 bases are a match to TRBD2. Germline loops: CDR1 DFQATT, CDR2 SNEGSKA (reference sequence). After removal of 0 bases from V and 6 bases from J, the junction contained 12 bases not matched to a gene. This CDR3 contains 17 residues. CDR3 sequence reads: CSARDRPVTSGSREQYF. CDR3 bases: TGCAGTGCTAGAGATCGGCCCGTGACTAGCGGGAGTCGCGAGCAGTACTTC.

The gene calls are TRBV29-1 and TRBJ2-7; D perhaps matches TRBD2 (7 bases). CDR1 is SQVTM and CDR2 is ANQGSEA in the germline V gene. V dropped 5 bases and J dropped 5 bases, with 16 bases sitting between them. The CDR3 loop spans 13 amino acids. The CDR3 coding sequence is TGCAGCGTTCTAACGGGGGGCATGGACGAGCAGTACTTC. It translates to CSVLTGGMDEQYF.

The rearrangement links TRBV7-9 to TRBJ2-3; 7 bases fit TRBD2. Trimming cost V 5 bases and J 1 base; bases outside gene matches: 6. From germline, CDR1 is SEHNR and CDR2 FQNEAQ (reference sequence). This CDR3 is 15 amino acids long. Here the CDR3 DNA reads TGTGCCAGCAGCCCGAGCGGGACCCGCACAGATACGCAGTATTTT. Protein: CASSPSGTRTDTQYF.

This chain uses TRBV12-3 or TRBV12-4 with TRBJ1-2; unclear D gene. The CDR3 is 12 residues long. The V gene lost 8 bases and the J gene lost 9 bases, with 16 bases spanning the gap. The CDR3 region has the DNA TGTGCCAGCGGCCGTTCCGAACTAAGCTACACCTTC. It translates to CASGRSELSYTF.

The chain recombines TRBV30 with TRBJ1-2; D perhaps matches TRBD1 (5 bases). V was pared by 1 base and J by 4 bases, with 13 bases between. From germline, CDR1 is GTSNPN and CDR2 SVGIG (reference sequence). The CDR3 has 14 amino acids. This chain's CDR3 is CAWSDTGRGYGYTF. CDR3 nucleotide sequence: TGTGCCTGGAGTGATACAGGACGCGGCTATGGCTACACCTTC.

The rearrangement uses TRBV12-3 or TRBV12-4 and TRBJ2-7; no firm D call. The CDR3 spans 15 residues. Trimming took off 0 bases at V and 3 bases at J, with 12 bases between the two ends. The CDR3 loop reads CASSLAGSRRYEQYF. The CDR3 DNA reads as TGTGCCAGCAGTTTAGCGGGATCGCGCCGCTACGAGCAGTACTTC.

This clonotype was counted a few times. This chain joins TRBV24-1 and TRBJ2-5, with D maybe TRBD2 (5 bases). The V and J ends lost 4 bases and 5 bases respectively, with 16 bases between them. The CDR3 length is 15 residues. Germline V gene lookup returns CDR1 KGHDR and CDR2 SFDVKD. The CDR3 spells CATSDHRERGETQYF. DNA for the CDR3: TGTGCCACCAGTGACCACCGGGAACGCGGGGAGACCCAGTACTTC.

This chain joins TRBV15 and TRBJ2-3, with TRBD1 as a possible D gene (6 bases). Trimming removed 0 bases at V and 3 bases at J, with 13 bases between. This CDR3 comprises 16 residues. Per germline, CDR1 LNHNV and CDR2 YYDKDF (reference sequence). This CDR3 is CATSRDTLGATDTQYF. The CDR3 nucleotides are TGTGCCACCAGCAGAGATACGTTGGGGGCAACAGATACGCAGTATTTT.